The entry below gives a single TCR beta chain sequence along with its context. Its matching antigen is unknown. This record comes from a study of identical twins. TCRdb re-called the 5' RACE reads with MiXCR, one entry per CDR3 protein. This sample has around 1.7 million distinct CDR3 sequences, with less than 40% found just once. Study results and caveats: Excess low generation probability was seen in twin-shared out-of-frame alpha sequences.

V lost 8 bases to trimming and J lost 1 base, with 8 bases between them. The CDR3 totals 12 residues. Germline V lookup: CDR1 SEHNR, CDR2 FQNEAQ (reference sequence). The clonotype was recovered from a newborn girl in good health. The chain links TRBV7-9 to TRBJ2-5; no clear D. The sequenced material came from cord blood. The CDR3 loop is CASQPVQETQYF. The CDR3 coding sequence is TGTGCCAGCCAACCGGTCCAAGAGACCCAGTACTTC. The full variable domain, completed using reference TRBV7-9 and TRBJ2-5, is DTGVSQNPRHKITKRGQNVTFRCDPISEHNRLYWYRQTLGQGPEFLTYFQNEAQLEKSRLLSDRFSAERPKGSFSTLEIQRTEQGDSAMYLCASQPVQETQYFGPGTRLLVL.